This T cell receptor beta chain came from a study of technical replicates of blood from a few donors. The sample holds one count of this clone. CDR1 and CDR2 from the germline V gene are MNHNY and SVGAGI (reference sequence). V was trimmed by 0 bases and J by 10 bases, leaving 12 bases between them. The CDR3 covers 13 residues. The assay was immunoSEQ multiplex PCR, and TCRdb's table has in-frame clones only and misses some. The sample has tens of thousands of clones, 90% to 95% seen once. Sample: PBMCs. This TCR was sampled from a human donor in good health. Some clones in this sample may be carry-over from other donors' samples. The chain uses TRBV6-6 and TRBJ1-1; D possibly corresponds to TRBD1 (5 bases). Here the CDR3 DNA reads TGTGCCAGCAGTTACTCCCAGGGCGGTCGAGCTTTCTTT. Its translation is CASSYSQGGRAFF.